Included here is one T cell receptor (beta chain) sequence, with context. Antigen unknown. Each CDR3 protein is one row after TCRdb ran MiXCR on the 5' RACE reads. The data contain about 120,000 distinct CDR3 sequences, roughly 15% of them singletons. The sample originates from a study of T cells after yellow fever vaccination. Study-level background: Fractions low in cell number were prepared with SMART-Seq v4 Ultra Low Input. Study conclusions and caveats: The presence of abundant clonotypes contaminating from the bulk population was possible in FACS-sorted repertoires. Clones from primary vaccination mostly reappeared after the booster (about 97% CD4, over 85% CD8). It was a weaker secondary response, yet one that peaked faster, at day 5 versus 15.

CDR1 is MNHEY and CDR2 is SVGEGT in the germline V gene. The CDR3 totals 14 residues. V lost 6 bases, J lost 2 bases, and 11 bases lay in between. The input for sequencing was CD8+ T cells sorted from PBMCs, taken 5 days after the yellow fever booster vaccination. This chain links TRBV6-2 or TRBV6-3 with TRBJ1-5, with D unresolved. This clonotype originated in a man aged 18 to 30 who received the YFV17D yellow fever vaccine. The CDR3 DNA reads TGTGCCAGCAGCCCACTTAGGGGCAATCAGCCCCAGCATTTT. Amino acids: CASSPLRGNQPQHF.